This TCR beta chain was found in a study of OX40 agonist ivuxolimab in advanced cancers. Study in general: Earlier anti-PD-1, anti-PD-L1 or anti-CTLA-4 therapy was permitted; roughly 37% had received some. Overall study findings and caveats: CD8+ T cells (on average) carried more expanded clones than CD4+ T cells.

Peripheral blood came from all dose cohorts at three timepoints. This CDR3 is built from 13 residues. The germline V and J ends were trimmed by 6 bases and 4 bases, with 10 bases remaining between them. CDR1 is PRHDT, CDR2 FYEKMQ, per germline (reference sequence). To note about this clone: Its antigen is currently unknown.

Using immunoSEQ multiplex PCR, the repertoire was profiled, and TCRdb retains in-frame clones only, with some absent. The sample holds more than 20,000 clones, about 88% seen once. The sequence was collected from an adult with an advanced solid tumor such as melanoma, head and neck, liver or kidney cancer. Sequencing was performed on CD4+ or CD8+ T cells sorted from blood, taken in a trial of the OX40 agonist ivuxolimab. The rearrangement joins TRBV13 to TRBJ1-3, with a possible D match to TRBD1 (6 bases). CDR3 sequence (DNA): TGTGCCAGCAGTATCAGGGGAGGAAACACCATATATTTT. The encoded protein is CASSIRGGNTIYF.